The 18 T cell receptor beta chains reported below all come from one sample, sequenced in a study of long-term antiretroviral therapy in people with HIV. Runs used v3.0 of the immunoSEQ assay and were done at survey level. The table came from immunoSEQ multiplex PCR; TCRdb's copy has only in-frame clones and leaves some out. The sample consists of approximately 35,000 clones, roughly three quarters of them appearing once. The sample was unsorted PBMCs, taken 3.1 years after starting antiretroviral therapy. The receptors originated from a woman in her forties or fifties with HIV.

CDR3 bases: TGCGCCAGCAGCTTGGAGGATCTCGGTGAAAAACTGTTTTTT. It is translated as CASSLEDLGEKLFF. The V gene is TRBV5-1, the J gene TRBJ1-4; no firm D call. Germline V CDR1 and CDR2: SGHRS, YFSETQ. The length of the CDR3 is 14 residues. Trimming removed 0 bases from V and 7 bases from J, with 10 bases in between.

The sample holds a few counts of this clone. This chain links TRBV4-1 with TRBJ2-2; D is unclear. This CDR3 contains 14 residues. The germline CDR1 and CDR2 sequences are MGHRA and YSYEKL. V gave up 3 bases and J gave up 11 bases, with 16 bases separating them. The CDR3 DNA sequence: TGCGCCAGCAGCCAGGGGATGTCCCCCGATGAGCTGTTTTTT. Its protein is CASSQGMSPDELFF.

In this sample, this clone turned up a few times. This chain's CDR3 is CASSFGTGGDEQYF. The CDR3, as DNA: TGTGCCAGCAGTTTCGGGACAGGGGGAGACGAGCAGTACTTC. This sequence joins TRBV27 and TRBJ2-7; 11 bases agree with TRBD1. This CDR3 spans 14 amino acids. From germline, CDR1 is MNHEY and CDR2 SMNVEV (reference sequence). V lost 3 bases to trimming and J lost 5 bases; unmatched junction nucleotides: 3.

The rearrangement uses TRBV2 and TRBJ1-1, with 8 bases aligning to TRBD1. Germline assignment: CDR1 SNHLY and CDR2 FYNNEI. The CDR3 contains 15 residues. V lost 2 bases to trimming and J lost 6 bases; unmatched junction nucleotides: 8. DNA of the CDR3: TGTGCCAGCAGTGAAAGGACAGGGATGAGGTCTGAAGCTTTCTTT. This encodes CASSERTGMRSEAFF.

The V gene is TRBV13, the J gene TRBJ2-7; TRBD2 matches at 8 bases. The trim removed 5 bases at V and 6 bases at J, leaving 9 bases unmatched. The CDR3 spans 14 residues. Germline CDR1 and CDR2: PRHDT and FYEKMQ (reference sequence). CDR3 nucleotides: TGTGCCAGCAGCCTTGAGGCGGGGGGCTCCGAGCAGTACTTC. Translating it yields CASSLEAGGSEQYF. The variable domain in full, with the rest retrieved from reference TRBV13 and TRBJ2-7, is AAGVIQSPRHLIKEKRETATLKCYPIPRHDTVYWYQQGPGQDPQFLISFYEKMQSDKGSIPDRFSAQQFSDYHSELNMSSLELGDSALYFCASSLEAGGSEQYFGPGTRLTVT.

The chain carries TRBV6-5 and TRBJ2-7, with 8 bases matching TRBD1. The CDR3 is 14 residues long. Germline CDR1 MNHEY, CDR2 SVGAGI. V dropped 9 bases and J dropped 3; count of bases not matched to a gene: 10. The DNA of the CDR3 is TGTGCCAGTCGTACAGGGGGGACTGACTACGAGCAGTACTTC. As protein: CASRTGGTDYEQYF.

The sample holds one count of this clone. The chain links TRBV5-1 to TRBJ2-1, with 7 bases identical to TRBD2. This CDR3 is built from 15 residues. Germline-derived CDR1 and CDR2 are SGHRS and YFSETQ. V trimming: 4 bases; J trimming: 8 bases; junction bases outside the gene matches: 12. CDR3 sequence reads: CASSGDRTSKYEQFF. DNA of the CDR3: TGCGCCAGCAGCGGGGATCGGACTAGTAAATATGAGCAGTTCTTC.

The CDR3 spells CASSPQGAGNTIYF. CDR3 nucleotides: TGTGCCAGCTCACCCCAGGGTGCAGGAAACACCATATATTTT. V usage is TRBV18 and J usage is TRBJ1-3, with a tentative D call TRBD1 (5 bases). V was shortened by 3 bases and J by 4 bases, with 10 bases between the two germline ends. Germline CDR1 is KGHSH and CDR2 is LQKENI. CDR3 length equals 14 residues.

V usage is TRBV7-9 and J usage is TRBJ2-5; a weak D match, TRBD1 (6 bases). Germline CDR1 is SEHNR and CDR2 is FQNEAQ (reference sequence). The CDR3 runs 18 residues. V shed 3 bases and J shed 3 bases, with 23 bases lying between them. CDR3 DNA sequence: TGTGCCAGCAGCTTTCTTCGCCCCTCCAGGGGCGATAAAGAGACCCAGTACTTC. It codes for CASSFLRPSRGDKETQYF.

The CDR3 reads CASSISSGGYLDTQYF. The DNA of the CDR3 is TGTGCCAGTAGTATTTCCAGCGGGGGGTACCTGGATACGCAGTATTTT. This sequence joins TRBV19 and TRBJ2-3, with TRBD2 identical over 9 bases. Trimming cost V 3 bases and J 6 bases; bases outside gene matches: 10. Germline V gene lookup returns CDR1 LNHDA and CDR2 SQIVND (reference sequence). The CDR3 loop spans 16 amino acids.

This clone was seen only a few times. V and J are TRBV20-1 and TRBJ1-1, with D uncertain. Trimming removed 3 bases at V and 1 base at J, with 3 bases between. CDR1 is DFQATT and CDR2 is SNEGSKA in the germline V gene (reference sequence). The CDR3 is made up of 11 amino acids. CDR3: CSASPNTEAFF. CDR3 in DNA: TGCAGTGCTAGCCCGAACACTGAAGCTTTCTTT.

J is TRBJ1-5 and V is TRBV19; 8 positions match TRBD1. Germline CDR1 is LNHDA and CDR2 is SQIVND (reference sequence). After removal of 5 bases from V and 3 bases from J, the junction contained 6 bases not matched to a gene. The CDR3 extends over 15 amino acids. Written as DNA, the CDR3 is TGTGCCAGTAGTGTCCGGACAGGGTTCAATCAGCCCCAGCATTTT. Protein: CASSVRTGFNQPQHF.

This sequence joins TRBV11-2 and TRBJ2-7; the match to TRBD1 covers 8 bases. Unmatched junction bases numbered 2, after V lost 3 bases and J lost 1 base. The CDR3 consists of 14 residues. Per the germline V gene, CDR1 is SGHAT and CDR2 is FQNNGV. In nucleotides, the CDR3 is TGTGCCAGCAGCTTTGGGACAGGATCCTACGAGCAGTACTTC. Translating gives CASSFGTGSYEQYF.

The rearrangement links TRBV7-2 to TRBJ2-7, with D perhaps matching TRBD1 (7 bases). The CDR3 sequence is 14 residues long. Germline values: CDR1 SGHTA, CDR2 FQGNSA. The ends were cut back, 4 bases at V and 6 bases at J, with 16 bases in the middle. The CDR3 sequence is CASSSQGGGGEQYF. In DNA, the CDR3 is TGTGCCAGCAGCTCCCAGGGGGGAGGAGGCGAGCAGTACTTC.

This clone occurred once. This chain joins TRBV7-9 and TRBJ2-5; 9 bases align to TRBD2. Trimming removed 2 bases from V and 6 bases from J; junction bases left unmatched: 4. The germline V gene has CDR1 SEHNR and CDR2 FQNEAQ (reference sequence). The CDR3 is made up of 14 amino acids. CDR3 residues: CASSLRGGGQTQYF. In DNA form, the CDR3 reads TGTGCCAGCAGCTTACGCGGGGGGGGTCAGACCCAGTACTTC.

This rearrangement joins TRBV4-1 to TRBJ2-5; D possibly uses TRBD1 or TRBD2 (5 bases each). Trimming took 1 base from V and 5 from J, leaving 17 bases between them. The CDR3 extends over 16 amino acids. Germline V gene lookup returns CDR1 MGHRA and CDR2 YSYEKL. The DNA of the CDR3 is TGCGCCAGCAGCCAAGGGGCACAGAGCTGGGGGGAGACCCAGTACTTC. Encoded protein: CASSQGAQSWGETQYF.

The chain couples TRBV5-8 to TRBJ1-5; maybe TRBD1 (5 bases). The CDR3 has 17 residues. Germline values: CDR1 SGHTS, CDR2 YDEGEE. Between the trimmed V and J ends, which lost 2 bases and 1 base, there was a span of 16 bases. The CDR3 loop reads CASSFPRGRQSNQPQHF. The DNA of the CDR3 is TGTGCCAGCAGCTTCCCACGGGGCAGACAGAGCAATCAGCCCCAGCATTTT. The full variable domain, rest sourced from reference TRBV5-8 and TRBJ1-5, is EAGVTQSPTHLIKTRGQQATLRCSPISGHTSVYWYQQALGLGLQFLLWYDEGEERNRGNFPPRFSGRQFPNYSSELNVNALELEDSALYLCASSFPRGRQSNQPQHFGDGTRLSIL.

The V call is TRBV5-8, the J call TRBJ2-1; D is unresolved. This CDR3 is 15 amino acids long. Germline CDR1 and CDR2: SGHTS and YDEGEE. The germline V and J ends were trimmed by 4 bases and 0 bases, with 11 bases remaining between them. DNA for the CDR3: TGTGCCAGCAGCCCCGACGGATACTCCTACAATGAGCAGTTCTTC. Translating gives CASSPDGYSYNEQFF.